A selection of T cell receptor beta chains follows, all from one sample in a study of T cell responses to AZD1222 COVID-19 vaccine. The table came from immunoSEQ multiplex PCR; TCRdb's copy has only in-frame clones and leaves some out. The sample lists roughly 160,000 clones; just under 95% were seen once. Specimen: peripheral blood, collected on day 0 of AZD1222 vaccination. The receptor source for this set is an adult in good health. Both conserved end residues are part of each CDR3. A D gene is named only where the DNA matches it firmly. Rows give clone size only sometimes, using once, few, many, or a class for an expanded clone.

V	size	J	D	CDR3	DNA
TRBV7-9	NA	TRBJ1-4	NA	CASSPREGYGEKLFF	TGTGCCAGCAGCCCCCGGGAGGGCTATGGTGAAAAACTGTTTTTT
TRBV15	NA	TRBJ1-2	NA	CATESLYGYTF	TGTGCCACTGAGAGTCTGTATGGCTACACCTTC
TRBV30	NA	TRBJ1-5	NA	CAWSRGRVGRSNQPQHF	TGTGCCTGGAGTAGAGGCAGGGTCGGTAGAAGCAATCAGCCCCAGCATTTT
TRBV6-5	NA	TRBJ1-1	NA	CASARERAITEAFF	TGTGCCAGTGCCCGGGAGAGAGCGATAACTGAAGCTTTCTTT
TRBV5-6	NA	TRBJ1-3	NA	CASSYWLGGTGNTIYF	TGTGCCAGCAGTTATTGGTTAGGGGGGACTGGAAACACCATATATTTT
TRBV3-1/TRBV3-2	NA	TRBJ1-1	NA	CASSQGGVEAFF	TGTGCCAGCAGCCAAGGAGGAGTTGAAGCTTTCTTT
TRBV5-8	NA	TRBJ2-7	NA	CASSLKREQYF	TGTGCCAGCAGCTTGAAACGCGAGCAGTACTTC
TRBV5-4	few	TRBJ1-1	TRBD1	CASSPWTGVNTEAFF	TGTGCCAGCAGCCCCTGGACAGGGGTTAACACTGAAGCTTTCTTT
TRBV10-1	NA	TRBJ2-7	NA	CASSEMVGSSYEQYF	TGCGCCAGCAGTGAGATGGTCGGGAGCTCCTACGAGCAGTACTTC
TRBV6-5	NA	TRBJ1-1	TRBD1	CASNPQGAPTEAFF	TGTGCCAGCAACCCACAGGGGGCGCCCACTGAAGCTTTCTTT
TRBV7-8	once	TRBJ1-5	NA	CASSPDVGGNQPQHF	TGTGCCAGCAGCCCAGATGTAGGAGGTAATCAGCCCCAGCATTTT
TRBV19	NA	TRBJ2-3	TRBD2	CASMGLAGTDTQYF	TGTGCCAGTATGGGACTAGCAGGCACAGATACGCAGTATTTT
TRBV9	once	TRBJ1-2	TRBD1	CASSVALRGAPYGYTF	TGTGCCAGCAGCGTAGCCCTCAGGGGGGCCCCATATGGCTACACCTTC
TRBV18	NA	TRBJ2-3	TRBD2	CASSFSTSGGTHF	TGTGCCAGCTCCTTTTCAACTAGCGGGGGGACCCATTTT
TRBV5-1	NA	TRBJ1-1	NA	CASSSQDEAFF	TGCGCCAGCAGCTCGCAGGATGAAGCTTTCTTT
TRBV7-2	NA	TRBJ2-7	NA	CASGPRGVSYEQYF	TGTGCCAGCGGGCCGAGGGGGGTATCCTACGAGCAGTACTTC
TRBV24-1	NA	TRBJ2-3	NA	CATSDPRTATDTQYF	TGTGCCACCAGTGATCCTCGGACAGCGACAGATACGCAGTATTTT
TRBV7-9	NA	TRBJ2-7	TRBD1	CASSLGPNRGYEQYF	TGTGCCAGCAGCTTAGGGCCAAACAGGGGCTACGAGCAGTACTTC
TRBV30	NA	TRBJ2-7	TRBD1	CAWSEDRSFGEQYF	TGTGCCTGGAGTGAGGACAGGTCTTTTGGCGAGCAGTACTTC
TRBV7-3	NA	TRBJ2-2	NA	CASQKEPRGAGELFF	TGTGCCAGCCAAAAGGAGCCCCGAGGGGCCGGGGAGCTGTTTTTT
TRBV4-3	NA	TRBJ1-5	NA	CASSQDRTWNSNQPQHF	TGCGCCAGCAGCCAAGATCGAACATGGAATAGCAATCAGCCCCAGCATTTT
TRBV3-1/TRBV3-2	once	TRBJ2-7	TRBD2	CASTGSGRANEQYF	TGTGCCAGCACCGGTAGCGGGAGGGCCAACGAGCAGTACTTC
TRBV2	NA	TRBJ2-2	TRBD2	CASRTSGGDVGELFF	TGTGCCAGCCGGACTAGCGGGGGGGATGTCGGGGAGCTGTTTTTT
TRBV27	NA	TRBJ2-3	NA	CASSSANADTQYF	TGTGCCAGCAGTTCCGCTAACGCAGATACGCAGTATTTT